A single sample gave rise to the 12 T cell receptor beta chains below, sequenced in a study of T cell responses to AZD1222 COVID-19 vaccine. Only in-frame clones appear in the TCRdb table, and some are missing; sequencing was by immunoSEQ multiplex PCR. The sample records 100,000 to 150,000 clones, around 83% being singletons. This specimen consisted of peripheral blood, obtained 28 days after the second AZD1222 dose. The receptors originated from an adult who received the AZD1222 COVID-19 vaccine.

This clone was picked up one time. V gene TRBV5-6 combines with J gene TRBJ1-1, with D perhaps TRBD1 (5 bases). The CDR3 consists of 14 residues. Germline V gene lookup returns CDR1 SGHDT and CDR2 YYEEEE. With 2 bases removed from V and 11 bases from J, the gap between germline ends came to 19 bases. The CDR3 protein is CASSLGRTSPPAFF. In DNA form, the CDR3 reads TGTGCCAGCAGCTTAGGACGGACATCCCCGCCGGCTTTCTTT.

This rearrangement joins TRBV14 to TRBJ1-1; D is unresolved. CDR3 length: 16 amino acids. From germline, CDR1 is SGHDN and CDR2 FVKESK. The V gene lost 1 base and the J gene lost 1 base, with 13 bases spanning the gap. CDR3 residues: CASSQGSRHWNTEAFF. The CDR3 DNA sequence: TGTGCCAGCAGCCAAGGATCGAGGCACTGGAACACTGAAGCTTTCTTT.

In its sample, this clone was seen once. V is TRBV9 and J is TRBJ1-5, with D tentatively TRBD1 (5 bases). CDR3 length equals 15 residues. From germline, CDR1 is SGDLS and CDR2 YYNGEE. The V end lost 0 bases, the J end lost 2 bases, and 9 bases lay between the germline ends. DNA of the CDR3: TGTGCCAGCAGCGTAGGGGGGAATGGCAATCAGCCCCAGCATTTT. Encoded protein: CASSVGGNGNQPQHF.

The CDR3 nucleotides are TGTGCCAGCTCACCACAAACAGGGGGAACAACTGGAAACACCATATATTTT. As protein: CASSPQTGGTTGNTIYF. The genes are TRBV18 and TRBJ1-3, with 8 nucleotides matching TRBD1. The V segment lost 1 base and the J segment 2 bases; nucleotides outside the gene matches: 7. The CDR3 is 17 amino acids. Per the germline V gene, CDR1 is KGHSH and CDR2 is LQKENI.

This clone came up a few times. This chain uses TRBV6-2 or TRBV6-3 with TRBJ1-2; D may be TRBD1 (6 bases). With 4 bases removed from V and 4 bases from J, the gap between germline ends came to 16 bases. CDR3 length equals 15 residues. In germline, CDR1 is MNHEY, CDR2 SVGEGT. The CDR3 reads CASSSPGDGAYGYTF. CDR3 nucleotide sequence: TGTGCCAGCAGTTCCCCAGGGGACGGCGCCTATGGCTACACCTTC.

The chain carries TRBV2 and TRBJ1-5, with no clear D. This CDR3 is 15 amino acids long. Germline-derived CDR1 and CDR2 are SNHLY and FYNNEI. Trimming took 4 bases from V and 2 from J, leaving 12 bases between them. CDR3 region: CASSGWDRGNQPQHF. CDR3 in DNA: TGTGCCAGCAGTGGGTGGGATAGGGGCAATCAGCCCCAGCATTTT.

This chain links TRBV14 with TRBJ1-3, with D unresolved. Deletions cut 2 bases from V and 6 bases from J, with 8 bases between. The CDR3 is 13 amino acids. Germline CDR1 is SGHDN and CDR2 is FVKESK. The CDR3 spells CASSQSHINTIYF. Here the CDR3 DNA reads TGTGCCAGCAGCCAATCCCATATAAACACCATATATTTT.

V gene TRBV5-4 combines with J gene TRBJ2-3, with TRBD2 identical over 7 bases. CDR1 and CDR2 from the germline V gene are SGHNT and YYREEE (reference sequence). The CDR3 length is 15 residues. The V and J ends lost 10 bases and 0 bases, in that order; junction bases with no gene match: 11. The CDR3 loop reads CAGKRAGTSTDTQYF. The CDR3 DNA reads TGTGCCGGGAAAAGAGCGGGGACTAGCACAGATACGCAGTATTTT.

The chain combines TRBV2 with TRBJ2-2; TRBD1 aligns across 7 bases. The V gene end was trimmed by 1 base and the J gene end by 6 bases; junction bases not matched to a gene: 8. The CDR3 contains 16 residues. Germline-derived CDR1 and CDR2 are SNHLY and FYNNEI. CDR3 nucleotide sequence: TGTGCCAGCAGTGAAGGGGCAGGGGGAAACGCCGGGGAGCTGTTTTTT. Amino acids: CASSEGAGGNAGELFF.

The chain is built from TRBV7-9 and TRBJ2-1; D not certain. Between the trimmed V and J ends, which lost 1 base and 2 bases, there was a span of 9 bases. CDR1 and CDR2 (germline): SEHNR, FQNEAQ (reference sequence). This CDR3 region has 15 residues. The CDR3: CASSLGREPYNEQFF. The CDR3, as DNA: TGTGCCAGCAGCTTAGGTAGGGAACCCTACAATGAGCAGTTCTTC.

This chain uses TRBV5-6 with TRBJ2-7; 8 nucleotides agree with TRBD1. Germline values: CDR1 SGHDT, CDR2 YYEEEE. The V and J ends lost 4 bases and 5 bases, in that order; junction bases with no gene match: 11. This CDR3 comprises 15 residues. The CDR3 nucleotides read TGTGCCAGCAGCCATATTTGGACAGGGAGAAACGAGCAGTACTTC. It is translated as CASSHIWTGRNEQYF. The full variable domain, its missing parts supplied by reference TRBV5-6 and TRBJ2-7, is DAGVTQSPTHLIKTRGQQVTLRCSPKSGHDTVSWYQQALGQGPQFIFQYYEEEERQRGNFPDRFSGHQFPNYSSELNVNALLLGDSALYLCASSHIWTGRNEQYFGPGTRLTVT.

This chain uses TRBV4-1 with TRBJ1-6, with a possible D match to TRBD1 (5 bases). Germline V gene data show CDR1 as MGHRA and CDR2 as YSYEKL. The CDR3 length is 19 residues. V was clipped by 0 bases and J by 0 bases, with 15 bases between them. In DNA, the CDR3 is TGCGCCAGCAGCCAAGATCGCATTGAGGGGAGCTCCTATAATTCACCCCTCCACTTT. The encoded protein is CASSQDRIEGSSYNSPLHF.